These T cell receptor beta chains were read from a single sample in a study of early T cells in non-severe SARS-CoV-2 infection. Using its own MiXCR run on the 5' RACE reads, TCRdb lists one record per CDR3 protein. This sample has some 73,000 distinct CDR3 sequences; approximately 12% occur once, and the top ten carry around 3.5%. Sequenced input: whole blood. Receptors were obtained from an adult who was a healthcare worker with PCR-confirmed SARS-CoV-2 infection or an uninfected control (not recorded which). Both conserved end residues are part of each CDR3. A D gene is named only where the DNA matches it firmly. Clone sizes are given selectively: once, few, many, or a class where the clone is expanded.

NA | TRBD2 | TRBJ2-1 | TRBV7-3 | CASSLIGLAGDNEQFF | TGTGCCAGCAGCTTAATCGGACTAGCGGGAGACAATGAGCAGTTCTTC
many | TRBD2 | TRBJ2-2 | TRBV6-5 | CAIKSTGGYTGELFF | TGTGCCATCAAGAGTACGGGAGGGTACACCGGGGAGCTGTTTTTT
few | TRBD2 | TRBJ2-1 | TRBV2 | CASGLASLYNEQFF | TGTGCCAGCGGACTAGCCTCCCTATACAATGAGCAGTTCTTC
few | NA | TRBJ2-5 | TRBV7-9 | CASSPAAQETQYF | TGTGCCAGCAGCCCTGCGGCCCAAGAGACCCAGTACTTC
many | NA | TRBJ2-1 | TRBV28 | CASSLEYNEQFF | TGTGCCAGCAGTTTAGAGTACAATGAGCAGTTCTTC
NA | TRBD1 | TRBJ1-1 | TRBV28 | CACTPGTALGAFF | TGTGCCTGCACCCCCGGGACAGCCCTAGGAGCTTTCTTT
few | NA | TRBJ1-1 | TRBV5-1 | CASSNGPPVTEAFF | TGCGCCAGCAGCAATGGACCCCCGGTAACTGAAGCTTTCTTT
few | NA | TRBJ2-1 | TRBV7-6 | CASSFTPLVNEQFF | TGTGCCAGCAGCTTTACCCCGTTGGTAAATGAGCAGTTCTTC
NA | NA | TRBJ1-6 | TRBV2 | CASLRDLADNSPLHF | TGTGCCAGCTTGAGGGACCTAGCGGATAATTCACCCCTCCACTTT
many | NA | TRBJ2-3 | TRBV25-1 | CASRISDTQYF | TGTGCCAGCAGAATTTCAGATACGCAGTATTTT
NA | TRBD2 | TRBJ2-2 | TRBV11-3 | CASSLRSGSRYTGELFF | TGTGCCAGCAGCTTACGAAGCGGGAGCAGGTACACCGGGGAGCTGTTTTTT
few | NA | TRBJ2-3 | TRBV3-1 | CASSQGTTDTQYF | TGTGCCAGCAGCCAAGGTACGACAGATACGCAGTATTTT
many | NA | TRBJ2-5 | TRBV9 | CASSGRGLQETQYF | TGTGCCAGCAGCGGGAGGGGACTTCAAGAGACCCAGTACTTC